This T cell receptor beta chain was captured by sequencing in a study of cytomegalovirus exposure and HLA in healthy donors. Donors came from a validation cohort of over 100 subjects, distinct from the first 666-subject cohort. Profiling relied on immunoSEQ multiplex PCR, and the TCRdb table lists in-frame clones only, not all of them. Of fewer than 95,000 clones in the sample, 80% to 85% were seen once. Whole-study findings and limits: Researchers reported that three CMV-associated chains were confirmed in vitro as CMV antigen-specific. That first-cohort TCR clusters tended to co-occur in the approximately 120 validation repertoires was found in a later analysis.

To note about this clone: Its cognate antigen is unknown.

The receptor's source is a woman younger than 35 in good health and CMV-seropositive. The sequenced material came from PBMCs.

CDR3 sequence (DNA): TGTGCCAGTAGTCAGGGGGGCACCGGGGAGCTGTTTTTT. The encoded protein is CASSQGGTGELFF. The chain joins TRBV19 to TRBJ2-2; possible D gene TRBD1, 7 bases. The CDR3 spans 13 residues. CDR1 is LNHDA and CDR2 is SQIVND in the germline V gene (reference sequence). V lost 5 bases and J lost 4, with 8 bases in between.